These 20 T cell receptor beta chains were all obtained from the same sample, sequenced in a study of Ad26.COV2.S vaccination and SARS-CoV-2 variants. Using immunoSEQ multiplex PCR, the repertoire was profiled, and TCRdb retains in-frame clones only, with some absent. The table shows roughly 390,000 clones, with approximately 91% occurring only once. Treatment indicated: some 19 received Ad26.COV2.S at low or high dose, single or two shots; roughly five received placebo; per-sample allocation not given. Sampling happened 63 days after the first vaccine or placebo injection. The source was peripheral blood, collected in a trial of Ad26.COV2.S vaccine versus placebo. The receptor source for this set is a person between 18 and 65 years old who received the Ad26.COV2.S COVID-19 vaccine or a placebo.

The chain uses TRBV12-5 and TRBJ1-2; 8 bases are shared with TRBD1. CDR3 length: 15 amino acids. V shed 6 bases and J 5 bases; nucleotides not matched to a gene: 11. Germline V gene data show CDR1 as LGHNT and CDR2 as FRNRAP. The DNA for the CDR3 is TGTGCTAGTGGCGTCTACGGGGACAGGCTGTATGGCTACACCTTC. It translates to CASGVYGDRLYGYTF.

This chain links TRBV11-2 with TRBJ2-7; D unresolved. Trimming removed 5 bases from V and 0 bases from J, with 11 bases in between. The CDR3 contains 14 residues. CDR1 is SGHAT and CDR2 is FQNNGV in the germline V gene. CDR3 sequence: CASSRTIRSYEQYF. The CDR3 region has the DNA TGTGCCAGCAGCCGGACCATCCGCTCCTACGAGCAGTACTTC.

The chain employs TRBV27 and TRBJ2-1, with D possibly TRBD1 on 6 matching bases. This CDR3 contains 15 residues. CDR1 is MNHEY, CDR2 SMNVEV, per germline (reference sequence). V was trimmed by 0 bases and J by 2 bases, leaving 8 bases between them. CDR3 sequence (DNA): TGTGCCAGCAGTTTATCAGGGGGAACCTACAATGAGCAGTTCTTC. Amino acid sequence: CASSLSGGTYNEQFF.

The rearrangement uses TRBV25-1 and TRBJ2-3; D remains ambiguous. The germline V gene encodes CDR1 MGHDK and CDR2 SYGVNS. The ends were cut back, 4 bases at V and 0 bases at J, with 5 bases in the middle. The CDR3 spans 13 residues. The chain's CDR3 is CASSVASTDTQYF. Here the CDR3 DNA reads TGTGCCAGCAGTGTGGCTAGCACAGATACGCAGTATTTT.

CDR3: CSVARQETQYF. DNA of the CDR3: TGCAGCGTTGCGCGTCAAGAGACCCAGTACTTC. The chain employs TRBV29-1 and TRBJ2-5; D is unresolved. The germline V gene has CDR1 SQVTM and CDR2 ANQGSEA. V was clipped by 4 bases and J by 2 bases, with 5 bases between them. The length of the CDR3 is 11 residues.

The sample holds one count of this clone. This chain connects TRBV19 to TRBJ2-1; 10 bases are shared with TRBD1. CDR1 is LNHDA, CDR2 SQIVND, per germline (reference sequence). This CDR3 is built from 15 residues. V lost 6 bases and J lost 6; bases outside the gene matches: 8. CDR3 DNA: TGTGCCAGTAGCCGGGACAGGGGATTTATCAATGAGCAGTTCTTC. Amino acids: CASSRDRGFINEQFF.

As for this clone: Other DNA sequences within the sample encode an identical CDR3. The chain is built from TRBV2 and TRBJ1-1, with D possibly TRBD1 on 5 matching bases. Germline CDR1 SNHLY, CDR2 FYNNEI. The CDR3 has 13 residues. The ends were cut back, 4 bases at V and 1 base at J, with 7 bases in the middle. CDR3 sequence: CASSGDRNTEAFF. The CDR3 nucleotides read TGTGCCAGCAGTGGTGACAGGAACACTGAAGCTTTCTTT.

J is TRBJ1-1 and V is TRBV4-1, with a tentative D call TRBD1 (5 bases). The CDR3 spans 15 residues. Germline-derived CDR1 and CDR2 are MGHRA and YSYEKL. Deletions cut 1 base from V and 1 base from J, with 10 bases between. The CDR3 DNA follows: TGCGCCAGCAGCCAAGTTGGGGCCCGGAACACTGAAGCTTTCTTT. Translated, it gives CASSQVGARNTEAFF.

The chain couples TRBV2 to TRBJ2-7; possible D gene TRBD2, 6 bases. Germline CDR1 SNHLY, CDR2 FYNNEI. CDR3 length: 13 residues. Deletions cut 10 bases from V and 7 bases from J, with 20 bases between. Written as DNA, the CDR3 is TGTGCCACCCTCCGGCCCGGAGGGAGTGAGCAGTACTTC. Translated, it gives CATLRPGGSEQYF.

This clone was observed a single time. J is TRBJ1-2 and V is TRBV6-2 or TRBV6-3; D perhaps matches TRBD1 (5 bases). Trimming stripped 5 bases from V and 3 bases from J, with 7 bases between. CDR1 MNHEY and CDR2 SVGEGT come from the germline V gene. The CDR3 extends over 12 amino acids. CDR3 in DNA: TGTGCCAGCAGTGACAGATACTATGGCTACACCTTC. It translates to CASSDRYYGYTF.

This clone has more than one count but fewer than ten. Other DNA sequences in this sample translate to the same CDR3. The genes are TRBV7-9 and TRBJ1-2; no reliable D call. CDR3 length: 13 residues. Germline V lookup: CDR1 SEHNR, CDR2 FQNEAQ (reference sequence). V was shortened by 1 base and J by 5 bases, with 8 bases between the two germline ends. This CDR3 reads CASSLGAGYGYTF. The CDR3 DNA is TGTGCCAGCAGCTTAGGGGCCGGGTATGGCTACACCTTC.

The chain has TRBV15 and TRBJ2-3, with D unclear. V was trimmed by 0 bases and J by 6 bases, leaving 10 bases between them. CDR3 length equals 14 residues. The germline CDR1 and CDR2 sequences are LNHNV and YYDKDF (reference sequence). The DNA of the CDR3 is TGTGCCACCAGCAGAGACAGTGCCGCCGATACGCAGTATTTT. Its protein is CATSRDSAADTQYF.

The V gene is TRBV2, the J gene TRBJ1-1; TRBD1 is a possible D gene (5 bases). V shed 10 bases and J shed 0 bases, with 9 bases lying between them. Per germline, CDR1 SNHLY and CDR2 FYNNEI. The CDR3 covers 12 residues. CDR3 protein: CATPGMNTEAFF. The CDR3 DNA reads as TGTGCCACCCCAGGGATGAACACTGAAGCTTTCTTT.

The gene calls are TRBV29-1 and TRBJ1-1; no clear D gene. The germline V and J ends were trimmed by 6 bases and 0 bases, with 14 bases remaining between them. This CDR3 has 14 amino acids. Germline V gene lookup returns CDR1 SQVTM and CDR2 ANQGSEA. The CDR3 loop reads CSVTPTVMNTEAFF. Here the CDR3 DNA reads TGCAGCGTGACCCCTACAGTCATGAACACTGAAGCTTTCTTT.

The genes are TRBV3-1 (or the pseudogene TRBV3-2) and TRBJ2-1; TRBD1 matches 9 bases. V lost 4 bases, J lost 6 bases, and 10 bases stayed unmatched. This CDR3 has 16 residues. CDR1 is LGHDT, CDR2 YNNKEL, per germline (reference sequence). The CDR3: CASSPGPQGAFNEQFF. The CDR3 nucleotides are TGTGCCAGCAGCCCCGGGCCACAGGGGGCATTCAATGAGCAGTTCTTC.

The chain links TRBV6-1 to TRBJ2-7, with a possible D match to TRBD2 (6 bases). Germline V gene data show CDR1 as MNHNS and CDR2 as SASEGT. Trimming pared 2 bases from V and 3 bases from J, leaving 17 bases between. This CDR3 has 16 amino acids. This CDR3 reads CASSENSGVSFYEQYF. Written as DNA, the CDR3 is TGTGCCAGCAGTGAAAATTCGGGGGTCTCTTTCTACGAGCAGTACTTC.

This clone showed up just once. DNA of the CDR3: TGTGCCAGCTCCGACACTAAGGCCTACGAGCAGTACTTC. It translates to CASSDTKAYEQYF. The gene calls are TRBV19 and TRBJ2-7; D ambiguous. Germline V gene lookup returns CDR1 LNHDA and CDR2 SQIVND (reference sequence). V dropped 9 bases and J dropped 2 bases, with 14 bases sitting between them. The CDR3 covers 13 residues.

This rearrangement joins TRBV4-1 to TRBJ2-5; D might be TRBD2 (6 bases). Germline-derived CDR1 and CDR2 are MGHRA and YSYEKL. The CDR3 extends over 15 amino acids. Trimming shortened V by 0 bases and J by 4 bases, and 12 bases separated the two germline ends. CDR3 sequence reads: CASSQEGMGGETQYF. CDR3 in DNA: TGCGCCAGCAGCCAAGAGGGGATGGGGGGAGAGACCCAGTACTTC.

The chain joins TRBV4-2 to TRBJ2-5, with D perhaps TRBD2 (7 bases). The CDR3 is 16 residues long. The ends were cut back, 4 bases at V and 3 bases at J, with 18 bases in the middle. Germline CDR1 LGHNA, CDR2 YNFKEQ. CDR3 protein: CASSPSWTRGEETQYF. For the CDR3, the DNA is TGTGCCAGCAGCCCGTCATGGACTAGGGGGGAAGAGACCCAGTACTTC.

This clone has only one observation. The rearrangement uses TRBV2 and TRBJ2-1; no firm D call. CDR3 length: 13 residues. Germline V gene data show CDR1 as SNHLY and CDR2 as FYNNEI. Between the trimmed V and J ends, which lost 1 base and 9 bases, there was a span of 10 bases. CDR3 residues: CASSEGRYGEQFF. CDR3 bases: TGTGCCAGCAGTGAAGGTCGATACGGTGAGCAGTTCTTC.